Presented here are 9 T cell receptor beta chains from one specimen sequenced in a study of OX40 agonist ivuxolimab in advanced cancers. Libraries were constructed by the immunoSEQ multiplex PCR assay. TCRdb re-hosts the immuneACCESS table, in-frame sequences only. Its copies lack some clones; in the studies checked, an unresolved V gene accounts for under half of them, and the cause for the rest is not known. This sample gives about 53,000 clones in total; more than 75% of them show up just once. In total, the top ten clones hold 2% to 3% of the sample. The sample consisted of CD4+ or CD8+ T cells sorted from blood, taken in a trial of the OX40 agonist ivuxolimab. The receptors shown here come from an adult with an advanced solid tumor such as melanoma, head and neck, liver or kidney cancer.

The genes are TRBV7-7 and TRBJ2-5, with D possibly being TRBD1 (5 bases). The germline V and J ends were trimmed by 3 bases and 2 bases, with 13 bases remaining between them. This CDR3 is 15 amino acids long. Germline CDR1 and CDR2: SSHAT and FNYEAQ (reference sequence). CDR3 sequence: CASSFITGPQETQYF. CDR3 nucleotides: TGTGCCAGCAGCTTTATCACAGGACCGCAAGAGACCCAGTACTTC. The entire variable domain, with the rest obtained from reference TRBV7-7 and TRBJ2-5, is as follows: GAGVSQSPRYKVTKRGQDVTLRCDPISSHATLYWYQQALGQGPEFLTYFNYEAQPDKSGLPSDRFSAERPEGSISTLTIQRTEQRDSAMYRCASSFITGPQETQYFGPGTRLLVL.

The sample holds one count of this clone. The chain carries TRBV5-6 and TRBJ2-3; no clear D. Trimming removed 4 bases from V and 4 bases from J, with 4 bases in between. The germline gives CDR1 SGHDT, CDR2 YYEEEE. This CDR3 contains 11 residues. The CDR3 nucleotides are TGTGCCAGCAGCGGGGCAGATACGCAGTATTTT. It codes for CASSGADTQYF.

This chain joins TRBV9 and TRBJ2-5, with TRBD2 identical over 8 bases. This CDR3 comprises 16 residues. V lost 0 bases to trimming and J lost 4 bases; unmatched junction nucleotides: 8. Germline CDR1 reads SGDLS; CDR2 reads YYNGEE. CDR3 bases: TGTGCCAGCAGCGTAGCCCCAGCGGGAGTAGGAGAGACCCAGTACTTC. Protein sequence: CASSVAPAGVGETQYF.

The sample holds one count of this clone. This chain connects TRBV12-1 to TRBJ1-2; the D call in the table, TRBD1, was not verified against the DNA. TRBV12-1 counts as a pseudogene. This CDR3 comprises 15 residues. CDR3 sequence: CASSFEGQWGYGYTF. The CDR3 DNA is TGTGCCAGCAGCTTTGAGGGACAATGGGGTTATGGCTACACCTTC.

This clone was seen a single time. The rearrangement joins TRBV5-8 to TRBJ2-7, with 7 bases lining up with TRBD1. This CDR3 comprises 14 residues. Trimming at V came to 4 bases and at J to 6 bases, leaving 10 bases not matched to a gene. The germline gives CDR1 SGHTS, CDR2 YDEGEE. The CDR3 DNA follows: TGTGCCAGCAGCCGACGACAGGGTACGAGCGAGCAGTACTTC. It yields the protein CASSRRQGTSEQYF. The entire variable domain, with the rest obtained from reference TRBV5-8 and TRBJ2-7, is as follows: EAGVTQSPTHLIKTRGQQATLRCSPISGHTSVYWYQQALGLGLQFLLWYDEGEERNRGNFPPRFSGRQFPNYSSELNVNALELEDSALYLCASSRRQGTSEQYFGPGTRLTVT.

The chain combines TRBV5-1 with TRBJ2-3; 7 nucleotides align to TRBD1. The CDR3 is made up of 17 amino acids. V shed 0 bases and J 2 bases; nucleotides not matched to a gene: 9. The V gene's germline CDR1 is SGHRS and CDR2 YFSETQ. The CDR3 protein is CASSLGLGQTNTDTQYF. The CDR3 coding sequence is TGCGCCAGCAGCTTGGGGTTGGGACAGACAAACACAGATACGCAGTATTTT.

This chain joins TRBV19 and TRBJ1-2; 8 nucleotides match TRBD1. The CDR3 runs to 17 residues. Trimming cost V 0 bases and J 4 bases; bases outside gene matches: 10. The germline V gene encodes CDR1 LNHDA and CDR2 SQIVND (reference sequence). In nucleotides, the CDR3 is TGTGCCAGTAGTATAGACCCGGGACAGGCGATGCCCTATGGCTACACCTTC. Translation: CASSIDPGQAMPYGYTF.

The rearrangement joins TRBV29-1 to TRBJ1-3; 12 bases match TRBD1. This CDR3 has 16 amino acids. Germline trimming cut 6 bases from V and 4 bases from J; bases unmatched to any gene: 10. The germline CDR1 and CDR2 sequences are SQVTM and ANQGSEA. The CDR3 DNA sequence: TGCAGCGTCAACTCGGGACAGGGGGCAACGGGAAACACCATATATTTT. This translates into CSVNSGQGATGNTIYF. Using reference TRBV29-1 and TRBJ1-3 for the parts outside the CDR3, the full variable domain is SAVISQKPSRDICQRGTSLTIQCQVDSQVTMMFWYRQQPGQSLTLIATANQGSEATYESGFVIDKFPISRPNLTFSTLTVSNMSPEDSSIYLCSVNSGQGATGNTIYFGEGSWLTVV.

With respect to this clone: The sample contains more than one DNA sequence encoding this CDR3. The CDR3 reads CASSPRSGGNQPQHF. CDR3 nucleotide sequence: TGTGCCAGCAGTCCCCGGTCCGGCGGGAATCAGCCCCAGCATTTT. This chain joins TRBV6-5 and TRBJ1-5; the D is unclear. The CDR3 runs to 15 residues. Germline V gene lookup returns CDR1 MNHEY and CDR2 SVGAGI. V was pared by 5 bases and J by 4 bases, with 15 bases between.